Below, 5 T cell receptor beta chains from the same sample are listed, as sequenced in a study of blood T cell repertoires in COVID-19. The repertoire was sequenced with immunoSEQ multiplex PCR; TCRdb's copy has only in-frame clones and lacks some. Of 130,000 to 150,000 clones in the sample, 84% are singletons; the top ten hold roughly 10%. Source material: peripheral blood. All receptors come from a man aged 60-69 years with active or convalescent COVID-19.

CDR3 protein: CASSRQAFPRYSNQPQHF. CDR3 coding DNA: TGTGCCAGCAGCAGACAGGCCTTCCCCCGCTATAGCAATCAGCCCCAGCATTTT. The J gene is TRBJ1-5, the V gene TRBV7-2; D may be TRBD1 (6 bases). CDR1 SGHTA and CDR2 FQGNSA come from the germline V gene. V was pared by 5 bases and J by 0 bases, with 20 bases between. The CDR3 spans 18 residues.

The chain uses TRBV7-8 and TRBJ2-7; possible D gene TRBD2, 6 bases. The CDR3 loop spans 15 amino acids. Per the germline V gene, CDR1 is SGHVS and CDR2 is FQNEAQ. Between the trimmed V and J ends, which lost 1 base and 3 bases, there was a span of 13 bases. The CDR3 protein is CASSLEAGSFYEQYV. For the CDR3, the DNA is TGTGCCAGCAGCTTAGAGGCGGGATCCTTCTACGAGCAGTACGTC.

V and J are TRBV5-1 and TRBJ2-5, with 9 bases that match TRBD2. Germline loops: CDR1 SGHRS, CDR2 YFSETQ. The CDR3 is 15 residues long. J lost 2 bases, V lost 2 bases, and 4 bases had no gene match. The DNA for the CDR3 is TGCGCCAGCAGCTTTAGCACTAGCGGGCAAGAGACCCAGTACTTC. Protein product: CASSFSTSGQETQYF.

The CDR3 spells CAWSYPGTSGTDTQYF. As DNA, the CDR3 is TGTGCCTGGAGTTACCCCGGGACTAGCGGCACAGATACGCAGTATTTT. This rearrangement joins TRBV30 to TRBJ2-3; 10 nucleotides align to TRBD2. Germline V gives CDR1 GTSNPN, CDR2 SVGIG (reference sequence). V shed 2 bases and J 1 base; nucleotides not matched to a gene: 6. There are 16 residues in the CDR3.

The rearrangement uses TRBV10-1 and TRBJ2-2; the D gene is possibly TRBD2 (7 bases). This CDR3 is built from 15 residues. CDR1 is WNHNN and CDR2 is SYGVQD in the germline V gene (reference sequence). Trimming shortened V by 3 bases and J by 5 bases, and 13 bases separated the two germline ends. The CDR3 DNA sequence: TGCGCCAGCAGTGAAATGGGGGGGCAAACCGGGGAGCTGTTTTTT. As protein: CASSEMGGQTGELFF.